The TCR beta chain under discussion was sequenced for a study of regulatory T cells in long-lasting Graves disease. Building the TCR beta libraries relied on iRepertoire HTBI primers, and CDR3 regions underwent Arm-PCR. One entry per CDR3 protein results from TCRdb running MiXCR on the multiplex PCR reads. The sample yields hundreds of thousands of distinct CDR3 sequences, 15% to 20% seen once. V lost 6 bases and J lost 2, with 10 bases in between. This CDR3 has 13 residues. Germline V lookup: CDR1 SEHNR, CDR2 FQNEAQ (reference sequence). Comments on this clonotype: A far larger clone is a single base away, which makes a read error likely.

The time point is: newly diagnosed GD, antithyroid drugs for less than 3 months. PBMC-extracted RNA yielded the TCR library. A further study also used this sample, focusing on T cells in Graves' hyperthyroidism and ophthalmopathy. From that paper: Also found in blood were most expanded thyroid clonotypes above 0.001.

The TCR comes from a woman aged 25 to 39 with Graves disease. The chain is built from TRBV7-9 and TRBJ2-5; maybe TRBD1 (6 bases). The sequencing used peripheral blood mononuclear cells (PBMCs), collected at new diagnosis, from a patient treated with antithyroid drugs. The CDR3 is CASRQDSQETQYF. The CDR3 DNA follows: TGTGCCAGCAGGCAGGACAGTCAAGAGACCCAGTACTTC. Together with reference TRBV7-9 and TRBJ2-5, the CDR3 gives the full variable domain: DTGVSQNPRHKITKRGQNVTFRCDPISEHNRLYWYRQTLGQGPEFLTYFQNEAQLEKSRLLSDRFSAERPKGSFSTLEIQRTEQGDSAMYLCASRQDSQETQYFGPGTRLLVL.